This TCR beta chain was captured in a study of blood T cell repertoires in COVID-19. Enrolled through a virtual design, the participants were between about 18 and 100 years of age and came from under 25 US areas. Membership in each cohort depended on participant-reported clinical history. Each recovered donor of Cohort 3 presented with two negative PCRs, clearance, or symptom resolution. Assay used: immunoSEQ multiplex PCR; TCRdb lists only in-frame clones, some missing. The repertoire holds about 440,000 clones, with about 92% as singletons. The CDR3 spans 15 residues. Germline V gene data show CDR1 as PRHDT and CDR2 as FYEKMQ (reference sequence). With 2 bases removed from V and 1 base from J, the gap between germline ends came to 11 bases.

This rearrangement joins TRBV13 to TRBJ1-2, with a tentative D call TRBD1 (6 bases). The sequence was obtained from a man aged 18 to 29 who had recovered from COVID-19. What was sequenced was PBMCs or T cells enriched from blood (not recorded which). In DNA form, the CDR3 reads TGTGCCAGCAGCTTACGTACAGGGAGTAACTATGGCTACACCTTC. Translating it yields CASSLRTGSNYGYTF.